These 25 T cell receptor beta chains were sequenced from one sample in a study of beta chain features in type 1 diabetes. Isolated RNA was reverse transcribed in full, so expressed TCRB transcripts were sequenced. TCRdb's copy holds only in-frame clones and misses some; the assay was immunoSEQ multiplex PCR. Of about 330,000 clones listed, roughly 11% are singletons. Input material: naive CD4+ T cells from blood. The receptor source for this set is a woman aged 25-40 years in good health.

The chain links TRBV10-3 to TRBJ2-1; 7 positions agree with TRBD1. Germline trimming cut 3 bases from V and 10 bases from J; bases unmatched to any gene: 6. Looked up from germline, CDR1 is ENHRY and CDR2 is SYGVKD. The CDR3 consists of 13 residues. This chain's CDR3 is CAISEDRAGEQFF. The CDR3 nucleotides read TGTGCCATCAGTGAAGACAGGGCAGGAGAGCAGTTCTTC.

In its sample, this clone was seen a few times. Other DNA sequences in this sample translate to the same CDR3. The chain links TRBV7-9 to TRBJ1-1; D is possibly TRBD1 (6 bases). Germline V gene data show CDR1 as SEHNR and CDR2 as FQNEAQ (reference sequence). The CDR3 runs to 13 residues. Trimming pared 2 bases from V and 5 bases from J, leaving 9 bases between. The CDR3 region is CASSLSGVTEAFF. The DNA of the CDR3 is TGTGCCAGCAGCTTATCAGGGGTGACTGAAGCTTTCTTT.

Remarks on this clone: The same CDR3 is also encoded by other DNA sequences in this sample. The J gene is TRBJ1-1, the V gene TRBV7-9; maybe TRBD1 (6 bases). V gave up 0 bases and J gave up 1 base, with 6 bases separating them. The CDR3 spans 14 residues. Germline CDR1 reads SEHNR; CDR2 reads FQNEAQ (reference sequence). In DNA form, the CDR3 reads TGTGCCAGCAGCTTAGCCAGGGGGAACACTGAAGCTTTCTTT. As protein: CASSLARGNTEAFF.

J is TRBJ2-1 and V is TRBV15; D is perhaps TRBD2 (5 bases). Germline CDR1 is LNHNV and CDR2 is YYDKDF (reference sequence). The CDR3 length is 19 residues. V shed 5 bases and J shed 0 bases, with 23 bases lying between them. The CDR3 loop reads CATSLRTGTRKSSYNEQFF. The CDR3 DNA sequence: TGTGCCACCAGCTTACGGACTGGAACAAGGAAAAGCTCCTACAATGAGCAGTTCTTC.

This clone has only a few counts. The genes are TRBV7-9 and TRBJ2-1; TRBD1 matches 9 bases. The CDR3 contains 15 residues. The germline V gene has CDR1 SEHNR and CDR2 FQNEAQ (reference sequence). With V trimmed by 7 bases and J by 7 bases, 11 bases remained unmatched. The CDR3, as DNA: TGTGCCAGCACCCGGGACAGGGTTTCGCAAAATGAGCAGTTCTTC. Protein: CASTRDRVSQNEQFF.

This clone was found a few times. The CDR3 DNA follows: TGTGCCAGCAGCGTAGGCGGGAGGGATAGTCAGCCCCAGCATTTT. Protein product: CASSVGGRDSQPQHF. The chain uses TRBV9 and TRBJ1-5; D uncertain. Looked up from germline, CDR1 is SGDLS and CDR2 is YYNGEE. This CDR3 is built from 15 residues. V gave up 0 bases and J gave up 6 bases, with 13 bases separating them.

V is TRBV15 and J is TRBJ2-2; D is ambiguous. This CDR3 spans 13 amino acids. The germline CDR1 and CDR2 sequences are LNHNV and YYDKDF (reference sequence). Trimming took 2 bases from V and 1 from J, leaving 2 bases between them. CDR3 sequence (DNA): TGTGCCACCAGCAGACAGAACACCGGGGAGCTGTTTTTT. Residues: CATSRQNTGELFF.

This clone occurred a few times. A junction boundary mismatches the germline segment, possibly from a read error. The CDR3 sequence is CASNEQGTNTGELFF. In DNA form, the CDR3 reads TGTGCCAGCAATGAACAGGGGACGAACACCGGGGAGCTGTTTTTT. This chain connects TRBV2 to TRBJ2-2; TRBD1 aligns across 7 bases. In germline, CDR1 is SNHLY, CDR2 FYNNEI. This CDR3 is built from 15 residues.

The chain links TRBV5-6 to TRBJ2-1; D is unclear. There are 11 residues in the CDR3. The V gene's germline CDR1 is SGHDT and CDR2 YYEEEE. Between the trimmed V and J ends, which lost 1 base and 12 bases, there was a span of 8 bases. The DNA for the CDR3 is TGTGCCAGCAGCTTGAACCGGGTGCAGTTCTTC. Translation: CASSLNRVQFF.

The chain joins TRBV7-2 to TRBJ1-2, with D perhaps TRBD1 (5 bases). CDR3 length: 13 amino acids. Germline CDR1 is SGHTA and CDR2 is FQGNSA. V was cut by 2 bases and J by 8 bases, with 12 bases left in between. CDR3 sequence reads: CASSLQGARGYTF. CDR3 coding DNA: TGTGCCAGCAGCTTACAAGGGGCGCGCGGCTACACCTTC.

The genes are TRBV5-1 and TRBJ1-2, with a possible D match to TRBD1 (6 bases). Trimming cost V 4 bases and J 5 bases, with 15 bases left between them. The CDR3 is 14 amino acids. Germline CDR1 SGHRS, CDR2 YFSETQ. The CDR3 nucleotides read TGCGCCAGCAGCCCTCCGACAGGAGTATATGGCTACACCTTC. The encoded protein is CASSPPTGVYGYTF.

This sequence joins TRBV5-4 and TRBJ2-7; 8 positions match TRBD1. CDR3 length: 15 amino acids. Looked up from germline, CDR1 is SGHNT and CDR2 is YYREEE (reference sequence). Germline trimming cut 0 bases from V and 3 bases from J; bases unmatched to any gene: 5. DNA for the CDR3: TGTGCCAGCAGCTTGGCTTTTGGGACAGGCTACGAGCAGTACTTC. Encoded protein: CASSLAFGTGYEQYF.

In this sample, this clone turned up a few times. The CDR3 coding sequence is TGCGCCAGCAGCCACAGCGGTAGGGCTAACTATGGCTACACCTTC. Translation gives CASSHSGRANYGYTF. The V and J genes are TRBV4-3 and TRBJ1-2; unclear D gene. V was trimmed by 3 bases and J by 0 bases, leaving 11 bases between them. The germline CDR1 and CDR2 sequences are LGHNA and YSLEER. The length of the CDR3 is 15 residues.

As DNA, the CDR3 is TGTGCCAGCAGGGGGACAGGGGCTATCCCCTACACCTTC. Its protein product is CASRGTGAIPYTF. The rearrangement joins TRBV27 to TRBJ1-2; 10 nucleotides line up with TRBD1. J gave up 10 bases and V 6 bases, and 8 bases lay outside the gene matches. The V gene's germline CDR1 is MNHEY and CDR2 SMNVEV (reference sequence). The CDR3 totals 13 residues.

In this sample, this clone turned up a few times. The chain uses TRBV5-8 and TRBJ2-2, with D perhaps matching TRBD1 (6 bases). V lost 0 bases, J lost 8 bases, and 8 bases lay in between. From germline, CDR1 is SGHTS and CDR2 YDEGEE. The length of the CDR3 is 13 residues. The CDR3 DNA is TGTGCCAGCAGCTTGGACAGGGCGGGGGAGCTGTTTTTT. Amino acid sequence: CASSLDRAGELFF.

This sequence joins TRBV29-1 and TRBJ1-4; TRBD1 is a possible D gene (6 bases). Germline V gives CDR1 SQVTM, CDR2 ANQGSEA. There are 15 residues in the CDR3. The V gene lost 7 bases and the J gene lost 3 bases, with 18 bases spanning the gap. The CDR3 nucleotides are TGCAGCGGAAGGGCGGGGGCGGGTTCTAATGAAAAACTGTTTTTT. Translating it yields CSGRAGAGSNEKLFF.

In its sample, this clone was seen a few times. The V call is TRBV5-1, the J call TRBJ2-2, with 7 bases aligning to TRBD1. CDR1 SGHRS and CDR2 YFSETQ come from the germline V gene. After removal of 4 bases from V and 4 bases from J, the junction contained 4 bases not matched to a gene. This CDR3 is 14 amino acids long. CDR3 residues: CASSATGATGELFF. For the CDR3, the DNA is TGCGCCAGCAGCGCCACAGGGGCCACCGGGGAGCTGTTTTTT.

The chain joins TRBV5-1 to TRBJ2-1; D is uncertain. Per the germline V gene, CDR1 is SGHRS and CDR2 is YFSETQ. The CDR3 runs to 13 residues. Trimming cost V 0 bases and J 10 bases, with 11 bases left between them. CDR3 sequence reads: CASSLEAIGEQFF. The DNA of the CDR3 is TGCGCCAGCAGCTTGGAAGCGATTGGCGAGCAGTTCTTC. Together with reference TRBV5-1 and TRBJ2-1, the CDR3 gives the full variable domain: KAGVTQTPRYLIKTRGQQVTLSCSPISGHRSVSWYQQTPGQGLQFLFEYFSETQRNKGNFPGRFSGRQFSNSRSEMNVSTLELGDSALYLCASSLEAIGEQFFGPGTRLTVL.

The chain is built from TRBV7-6 and TRBJ2-3; perhaps TRBD2 as D (5 bases). This CDR3 contains 14 residues. Trimming cost V 5 bases and J 2 bases, with 11 bases left between them. Germline V CDR1 and CDR2: SGHVS, FNYEAQ. The CDR3 protein is CASSRIAHTDTQYF. The DNA for the CDR3 is TGTGCCAGCAGCCGAATAGCGCACACAGATACGCAGTATTTT.

The sample holds a few counts of this clone. The V call is TRBV9, the J call TRBJ2-1; 7 positions agree with TRBD1. The junction had 7 bases not matched to a gene; V was cut back by 4 bases and J by 6 bases. This CDR3 is 14 amino acids long. Germline V lookup: CDR1 SGDLS, CDR2 YYNGEE. The chain's CDR3 is CASSTLGQANEQFF. The CDR3 DNA follows: TGTGCCAGCAGCACCCTAGGACAGGCCAATGAGCAGTTCTTC.

The chain carries TRBV9 and TRBJ2-3; D remains unclear. Trimming stripped 4 bases from V and 1 base from J, with 13 bases between. The germline V gene encodes CDR1 SGDLS and CDR2 YYNGEE. There are 15 residues in the CDR3. The CDR3 loop reads CASSSRLPGTDTQYF. CDR3 sequence (DNA): TGTGCCAGCAGCTCAAGACTTCCTGGCACAGATACGCAGTATTTT. Drawing the rest from reference TRBV9 and TRBJ2-3, the complete variable domain is DSGVTQTPKHLITATGQRVTLRCSPRSGDLSVYWYQQSLDQGLQFLIQYYNGEERAKGNILERFSAQQFPDLHSELNLSSLELGDSALYFCASSSRLPGTDTQYFGPGTRLTVL.

This clone has a handful of counts. This chain connects TRBV18 to TRBJ2-4; D is ambiguous. V lost 2 bases and J lost 0, with 8 bases in between. The CDR3 sequence is 15 residues long. Per germline, CDR1 KGHSH and CDR2 LQKENI. CDR3 nucleotides: TGTGCCAGCTCACCAGCTGGCGGAGCCAAAAACATTCAGTACTTC. This codes for CASSPAGGAKNIQYF.

This clone has only a few counts. The chain joins TRBV6-6 to TRBJ1-1, with TRBD1 as a possible D gene (6 bases). Germline loops: CDR1 MNHNY, CDR2 SVGAGI (reference sequence). Trimming took off 0 bases at V and 0 bases at J, with 11 bases between the two ends. The CDR3 has 16 residues. CDR3 DNA sequence: TGTGCCAGCAGTTACTCCGAAGGGGGAGTGAACACTGAAGCTTTCTTT. Its translation is CASSYSEGGVNTEAFF.

This chain connects TRBV10-3 to TRBJ2-7; 15 bases align to TRBD2. CDR1 and CDR2 from the germline V gene are ENHRY and SYGVKD. After removal of 0 bases from V and 2 bases from J, the junction contained 5 bases not matched to a gene. The CDR3 contains 18 residues. CDR3 sequence: CAISESGTSGRSPYEQYF. In nucleotides, the CDR3 is TGTGCCATCAGTGAGTCCGGGACTAGCGGGAGGTCTCCCTACGAGCAGTACTTC.

This clone was counted between two and nine times. The chain links TRBV5-4 to TRBJ2-1; tentative D call: TRBD2 (6 bases). The CDR3 runs to 15 residues. Germline V gene sequence: CDR1 SGHNT, CDR2 YYREEE (reference sequence). V was clipped by 4 bases and J by 2 bases, with 13 bases between them. This CDR3 reads CASSIRLDPYNEQFF. The CDR3 DNA reads as TGTGCCAGCAGCATACGACTAGACCCCTACAATGAGCAGTTCTTC. The full variable domain, its missing parts supplied by reference TRBV5-4 and TRBJ2-1, is ETGVTQSPTHLIKTRGQQVTLRCSSQSGHNTVSWYQQALGQGPQFIFQYYREEENGRGNFPPRFSGLQFPNYSSELNVNALELDDSALYLCASSIRLDPYNEQFFGPGTRLTVL.